This TCR beta chain was observed in a study of blood T cell repertoires in COVID-19 (dated by TCRdb to about 2020). Regarding the research as a whole: The collaborator samples originated in the United States, Italy and Spain and spanned the acute and convalescent phases of COVID-19. Subjects who had been exposed to COVID-19, were actively infected with it, or had recovered from it provided the deeply sampled blood TCRbeta repertoires that made up the dataset. Sample metadata almost always included a de-identified subject ID, COVID-19 status, age in years and sex. The prospective study material was composed of cDNA or gDNA derived from T cells, B-cell-depleted T cells, or PBMCs. A freely available public database, intended as a resource for researchers studying the immune response to SARS-CoV-2, is where the repertoires were released. The samples were drawn from two sources: the first 160 participants of the ongoing ImmuneRACE study, and 1,000 to 1,500 subjects contributed by 6 global collaborators. Where available, HLA class I and class II types were taken from metadata supplied by the sample provider and were not determined by assay-based typing. Beyond this particular receptor, the publication reports: How much clinical and demographic metadata was included differed by source and by participant, and the metadata was provided uncurated.

The immunoSEQ Assay, a bias-controlled multiplex PCR, was used to amplify TCRbeta CDR3 regions from genomic DNA. Concerning the study's data processing: Nucleated cell counts per sample were estimated from amplification of reference gene primers within the assay. To quantify the absolute abundance of each unique TCRbeta CDR3 rearrangement, sequence reads were collapsed and filtered. Productive Simpson clonality was computed per sample as the square root of Simpson's diversity index over productive rearrangements. TCRdb provides this immuneACCESS table in a form limited to in-frame rearrangements. Some clones are lacking; in checked studies, under half of them reflect an unresolved V gene, and why the rest are absent is not known. V and J calls plus clone size are reproduced from that table; the DNA served to infer D and trimming. The sample table lists roughly 110,000 clones, about two thirds of them with a count of one. The top ten hold approximately 0.9% of the sample.

At the junction V is shortened by 3 bases and J by 4 bases, with 6 bases in between. The CDR3 spans 12 residues, from the cysteine through the phenylalanine. Solely the CDR3 DNA is kept, with 36 bases framed from the first base. As encoded in the germline V gene, CDR1 is ENHRY while CDR2 is SYGVKD. Whole blood was collected in K2EDTA tubes by collaborating institutions according to the institutions' own protocols. For TCRbeta analysis, collaborator samples were shipped as frozen whole blood, as isolated PBMCs, or as DNA extracted from either sample type. This clone has a handful of counts. The antigen it recognizes is unknown. Base quality data are lacking; no much larger clone is found one base away.

Recombination linked TRBV10-3 to TRBJ1-1, with the D gene uncertain. The sample consisted of peripheral blood. The clonotype was recovered from a human donor with acute or convalescent COVID-19. The donor label of this sample is uncertain. CDR3 protein: CAISETGTEAFF. The sequence in DNA is TGTGCCATCAGTGAAACCGGCACTGAAGCTTTCTTT.